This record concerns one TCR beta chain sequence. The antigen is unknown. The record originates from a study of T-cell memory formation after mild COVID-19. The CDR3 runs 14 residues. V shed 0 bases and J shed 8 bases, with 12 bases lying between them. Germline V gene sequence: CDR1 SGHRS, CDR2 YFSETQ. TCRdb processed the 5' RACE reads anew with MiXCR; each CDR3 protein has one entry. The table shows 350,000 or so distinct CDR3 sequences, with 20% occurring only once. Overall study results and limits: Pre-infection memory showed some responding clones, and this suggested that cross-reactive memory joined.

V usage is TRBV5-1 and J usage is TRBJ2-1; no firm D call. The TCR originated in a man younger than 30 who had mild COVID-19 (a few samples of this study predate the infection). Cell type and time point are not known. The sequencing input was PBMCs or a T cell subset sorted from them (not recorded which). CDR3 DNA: TGCGCCAGCAGCTTGGTGGTGGGCGTGTATGAGCAGTTCTTC. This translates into CASSLVVGVYEQFF.